This T cell receptor beta chain was observed in a study of blood T cell repertoires in COVID-19. The data were produced by immunoSEQ multiplex PCR, yet TCRdb's version contains in-frame clones alone and is incomplete. This repertoire shows roughly 250,000 clones, about four fifths found once; its top ten account for 1.5% to 1.7%. The V and J ends lost 5 bases and 0 bases respectively, with 10 bases between them. CDR3 length equals 14 residues. Germline loops: CDR1 MDHEN, CDR2 SYDVKM. The receptor was isolated from a woman aged 35 to 49 who had recovered from COVID-19. Sequencing was performed on peripheral blood. V and J are TRBV28 and TRBJ1-2; D not certain. The CDR3 spells CASSTPGTNYGYTF. The CDR3 bases are TGTGCCAGCAGTACTCCGGGAACTAACTATGGCTACACCTTC.